This T cell receptor beta chain came from a study of lymphopenia after photon versus proton radiotherapy. Study observations and caveats: Relative stability marked proton patients; photon patients lost diversity and naive cells. After lymphocyte nadir, photon-treated repertoires showed oligoclonal expansion, especially CD8+ Temra. Survival link was tested only in deceased patients; proton benefit remains a possibility. Post-nadir TCR diversity decline inversely tracked overall survival among those who died.

Generated by immunoSEQ multiplex PCR, the TCRdb table keeps only in-frame clones and is missing some. The sample has 25,000 to 35,000 clones, around 94% seen once; the top ten hold roughly 0.71%. With respect to this clone: Its matching antigen is unknown.

Germline V gene data show CDR1 as SGHAT and CDR2 as FQNNGV. This CDR3 contains 14 residues. Trimming took off 5 bases at V and 4 bases at J, with 14 bases between the two ends. This chain links TRBV11-2 with TRBJ1-1; D ambiguous. The input for sequencing was peripheral blood, taken from a patient treated with photon-based radiotherapy. This clonotype originated in a woman between 50 and 59 years old with cholangiocarcinoma. The CDR3 region has the DNA TGTGCCAGCAGCCCGGGAGGGATGGGCACTGAAGCTTTCTTT. Encoded protein: CASSPGGMGTEAFF.